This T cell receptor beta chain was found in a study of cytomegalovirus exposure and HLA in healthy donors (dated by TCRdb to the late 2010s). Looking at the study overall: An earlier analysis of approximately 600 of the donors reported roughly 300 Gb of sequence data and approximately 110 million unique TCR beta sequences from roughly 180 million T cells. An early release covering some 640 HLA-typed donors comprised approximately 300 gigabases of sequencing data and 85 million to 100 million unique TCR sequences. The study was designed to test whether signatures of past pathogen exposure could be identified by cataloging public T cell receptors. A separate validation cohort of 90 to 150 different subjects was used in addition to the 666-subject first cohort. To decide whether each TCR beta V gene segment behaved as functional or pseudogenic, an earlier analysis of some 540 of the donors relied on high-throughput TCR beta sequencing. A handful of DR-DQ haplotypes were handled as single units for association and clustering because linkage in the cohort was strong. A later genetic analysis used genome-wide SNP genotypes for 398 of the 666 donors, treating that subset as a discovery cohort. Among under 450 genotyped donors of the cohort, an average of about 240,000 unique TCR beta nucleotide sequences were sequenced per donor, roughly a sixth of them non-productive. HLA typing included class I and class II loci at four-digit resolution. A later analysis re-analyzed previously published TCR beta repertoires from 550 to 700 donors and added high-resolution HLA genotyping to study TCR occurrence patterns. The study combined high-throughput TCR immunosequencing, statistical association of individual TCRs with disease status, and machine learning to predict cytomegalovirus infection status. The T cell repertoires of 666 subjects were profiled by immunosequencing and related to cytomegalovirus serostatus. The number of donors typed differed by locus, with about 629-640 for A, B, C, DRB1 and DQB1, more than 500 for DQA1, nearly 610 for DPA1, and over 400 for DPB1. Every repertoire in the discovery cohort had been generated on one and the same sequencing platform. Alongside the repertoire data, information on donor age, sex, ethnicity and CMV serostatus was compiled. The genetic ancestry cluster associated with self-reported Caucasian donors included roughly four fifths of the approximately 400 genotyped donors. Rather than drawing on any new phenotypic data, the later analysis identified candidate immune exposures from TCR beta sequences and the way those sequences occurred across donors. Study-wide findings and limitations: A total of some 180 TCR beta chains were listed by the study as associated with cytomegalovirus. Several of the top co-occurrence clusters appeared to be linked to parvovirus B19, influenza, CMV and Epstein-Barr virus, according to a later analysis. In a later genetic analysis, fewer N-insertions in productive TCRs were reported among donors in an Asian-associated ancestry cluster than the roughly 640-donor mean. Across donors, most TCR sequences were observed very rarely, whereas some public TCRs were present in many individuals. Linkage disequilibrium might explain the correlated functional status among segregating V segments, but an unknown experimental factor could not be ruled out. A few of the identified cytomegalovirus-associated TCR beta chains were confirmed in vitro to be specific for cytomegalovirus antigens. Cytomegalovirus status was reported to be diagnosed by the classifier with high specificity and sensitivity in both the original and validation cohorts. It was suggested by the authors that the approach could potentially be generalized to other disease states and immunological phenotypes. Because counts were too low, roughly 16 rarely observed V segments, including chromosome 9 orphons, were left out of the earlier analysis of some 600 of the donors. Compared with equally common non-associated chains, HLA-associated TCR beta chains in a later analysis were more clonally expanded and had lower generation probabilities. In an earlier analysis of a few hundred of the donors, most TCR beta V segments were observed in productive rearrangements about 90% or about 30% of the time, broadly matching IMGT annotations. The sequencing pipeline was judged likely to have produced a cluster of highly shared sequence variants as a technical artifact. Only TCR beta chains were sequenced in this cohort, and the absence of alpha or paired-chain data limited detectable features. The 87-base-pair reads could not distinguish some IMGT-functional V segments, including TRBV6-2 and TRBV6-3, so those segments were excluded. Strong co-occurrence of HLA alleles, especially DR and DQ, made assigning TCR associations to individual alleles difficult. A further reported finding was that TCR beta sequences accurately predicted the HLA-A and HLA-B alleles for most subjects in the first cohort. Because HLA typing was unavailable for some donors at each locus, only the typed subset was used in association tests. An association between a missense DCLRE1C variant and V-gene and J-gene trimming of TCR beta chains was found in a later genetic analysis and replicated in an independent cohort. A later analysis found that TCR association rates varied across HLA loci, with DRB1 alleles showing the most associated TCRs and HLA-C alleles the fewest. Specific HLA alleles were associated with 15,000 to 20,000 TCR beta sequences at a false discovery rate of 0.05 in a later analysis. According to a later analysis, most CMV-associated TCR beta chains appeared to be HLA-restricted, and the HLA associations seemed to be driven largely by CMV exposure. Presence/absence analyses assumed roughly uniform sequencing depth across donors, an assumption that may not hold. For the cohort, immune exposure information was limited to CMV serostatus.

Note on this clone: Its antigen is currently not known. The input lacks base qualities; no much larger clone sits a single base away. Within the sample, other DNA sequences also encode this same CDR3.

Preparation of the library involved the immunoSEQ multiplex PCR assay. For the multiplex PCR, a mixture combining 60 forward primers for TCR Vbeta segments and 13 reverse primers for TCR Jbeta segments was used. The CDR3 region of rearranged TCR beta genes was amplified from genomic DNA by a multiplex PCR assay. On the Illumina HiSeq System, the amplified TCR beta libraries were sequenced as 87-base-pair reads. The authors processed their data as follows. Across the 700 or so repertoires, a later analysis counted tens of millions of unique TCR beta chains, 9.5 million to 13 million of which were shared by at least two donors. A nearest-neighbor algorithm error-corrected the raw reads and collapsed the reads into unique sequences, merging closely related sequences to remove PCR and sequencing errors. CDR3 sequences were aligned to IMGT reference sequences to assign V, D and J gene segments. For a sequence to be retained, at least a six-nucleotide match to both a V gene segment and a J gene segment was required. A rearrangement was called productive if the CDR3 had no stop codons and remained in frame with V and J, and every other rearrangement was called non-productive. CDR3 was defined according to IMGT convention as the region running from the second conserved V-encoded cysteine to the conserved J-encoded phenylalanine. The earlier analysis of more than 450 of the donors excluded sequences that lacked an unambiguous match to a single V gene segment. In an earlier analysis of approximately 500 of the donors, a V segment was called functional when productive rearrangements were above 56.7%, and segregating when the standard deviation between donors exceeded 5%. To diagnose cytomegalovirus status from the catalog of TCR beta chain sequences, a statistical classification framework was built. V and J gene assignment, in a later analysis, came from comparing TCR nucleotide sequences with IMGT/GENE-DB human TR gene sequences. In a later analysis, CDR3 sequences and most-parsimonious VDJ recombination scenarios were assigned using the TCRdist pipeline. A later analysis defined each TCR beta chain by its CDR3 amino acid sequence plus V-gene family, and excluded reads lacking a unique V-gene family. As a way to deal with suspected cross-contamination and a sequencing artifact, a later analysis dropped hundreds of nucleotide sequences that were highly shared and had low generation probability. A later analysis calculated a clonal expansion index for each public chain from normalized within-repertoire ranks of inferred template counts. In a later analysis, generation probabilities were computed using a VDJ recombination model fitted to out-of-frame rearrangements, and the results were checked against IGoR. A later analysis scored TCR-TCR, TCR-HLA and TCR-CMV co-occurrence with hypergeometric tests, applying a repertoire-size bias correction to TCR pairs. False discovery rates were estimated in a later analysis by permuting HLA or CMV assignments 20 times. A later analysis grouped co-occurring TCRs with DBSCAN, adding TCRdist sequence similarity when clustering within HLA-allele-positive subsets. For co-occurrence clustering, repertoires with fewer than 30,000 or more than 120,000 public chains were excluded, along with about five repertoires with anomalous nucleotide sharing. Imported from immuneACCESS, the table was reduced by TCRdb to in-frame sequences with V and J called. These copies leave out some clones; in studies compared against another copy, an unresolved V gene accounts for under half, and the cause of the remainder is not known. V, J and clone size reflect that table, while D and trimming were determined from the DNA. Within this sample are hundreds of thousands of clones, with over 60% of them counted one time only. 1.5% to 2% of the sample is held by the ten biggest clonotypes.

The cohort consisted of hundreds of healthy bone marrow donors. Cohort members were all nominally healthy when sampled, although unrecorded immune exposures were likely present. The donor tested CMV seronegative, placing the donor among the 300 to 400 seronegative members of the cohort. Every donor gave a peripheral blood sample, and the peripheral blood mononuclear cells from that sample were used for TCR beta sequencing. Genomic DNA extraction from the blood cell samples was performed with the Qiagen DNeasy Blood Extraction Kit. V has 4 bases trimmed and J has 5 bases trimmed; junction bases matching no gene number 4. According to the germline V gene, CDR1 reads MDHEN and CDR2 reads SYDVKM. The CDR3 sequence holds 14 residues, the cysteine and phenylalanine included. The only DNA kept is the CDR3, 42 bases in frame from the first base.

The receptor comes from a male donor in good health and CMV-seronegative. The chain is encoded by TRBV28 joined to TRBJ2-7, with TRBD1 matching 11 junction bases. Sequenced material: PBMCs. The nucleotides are TGTGCCAGCAGTTCCCCGGGACAGGGGGACGAGCAGTACTTC. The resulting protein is CASSSPGQGDEQYF.